This T cell receptor (beta chain) was captured in a study of T cell repertoires in cytomegalovirus infection. Study background: Public TCR beta signatures were indicative of both CMV infection and a matching HLA type.

Study-level results: The ex vivo response was dominated by HLA-C-restricted CMV-specific TCR beta clonotypes. The study identified carriers of CMV plus the relevant HLA from cumulative public TCR beta family frequency.

This clonotype has only a few counts. Its antigen is unidentified. V shed 6 bases, J shed 6 bases, and the junction held 7 bases outside the gene matches. CDR1 is MDHEN and CDR2 is SYDVKM in the germline V gene. The length of the CDR3 is 13 residues. TCRdb analysed the reads with MiXCR anew, one entry per CDR3 protein. The table lists hundreds of thousands of distinct CDR3 sequences, 25% to 35% of them singletons. The sequenced sample was cultured PBMCs, obtained from culture after CMV antigen stimulation. The origin of this receptor is a human donor in good health (CMV status not recorded). Some clones in this sample may be carry-over from other donors' samples. The rearrangement uses TRBV28 and TRBJ1-1; TRBD1 matches 7 bases. CDR3 DNA: TGTGCCAGCAGGCCGCGACAGGGAGCTGAAGCTTTCTTT. It yields the protein CASRPRQGAEAFF.